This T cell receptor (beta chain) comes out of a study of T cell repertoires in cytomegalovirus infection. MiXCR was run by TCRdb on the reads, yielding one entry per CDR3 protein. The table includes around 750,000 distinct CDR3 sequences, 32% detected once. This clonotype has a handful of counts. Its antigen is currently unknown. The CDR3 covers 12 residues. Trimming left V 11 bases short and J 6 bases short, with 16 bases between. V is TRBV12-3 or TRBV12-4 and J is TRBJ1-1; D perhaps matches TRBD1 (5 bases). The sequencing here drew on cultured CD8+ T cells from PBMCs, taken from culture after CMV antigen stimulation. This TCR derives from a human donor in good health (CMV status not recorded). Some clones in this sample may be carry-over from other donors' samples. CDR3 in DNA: TGTGCCTCAGTTGCGGGGGGGTCTGAAGCTTTCTTT. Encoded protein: CASVAGGSEAFF.